This section outlines one T cell receptor (beta chain) sequence together with its context. Sequencing used immunoSEQ multiplex PCR; TCRdb keeps in-frame clones, though not all of them. The sample includes approximately 31,000 clones, 90% to 95% of them seen just once. The ends lost 6 bases at V and 1 base at J; junction bases unmatched: 13. The CDR3 is 17 amino acids. Germline V CDR1 and CDR2: MDHEN, SYDVKM. This entry comes from a study of T cell changes during pregnancy in multiple sclerosis. The sequenced sample was CD4+ T cells from peripheral blood mononuclear cells, obtained in the second trimester of pregnancy. The source of this sequence is a female donor with multiple sclerosis, enrolled in a pregnancy study. The chain employs TRBV28 and TRBJ2-7; TRBD1 matches at 9 bases. CDR3 region: CASRRVYRGRGSYEQYF. Written as DNA, the CDR3 is TGTGCCAGCAGGAGAGTCTACAGGGGGCGTGGGTCCTACGAGCAGTACTTC.